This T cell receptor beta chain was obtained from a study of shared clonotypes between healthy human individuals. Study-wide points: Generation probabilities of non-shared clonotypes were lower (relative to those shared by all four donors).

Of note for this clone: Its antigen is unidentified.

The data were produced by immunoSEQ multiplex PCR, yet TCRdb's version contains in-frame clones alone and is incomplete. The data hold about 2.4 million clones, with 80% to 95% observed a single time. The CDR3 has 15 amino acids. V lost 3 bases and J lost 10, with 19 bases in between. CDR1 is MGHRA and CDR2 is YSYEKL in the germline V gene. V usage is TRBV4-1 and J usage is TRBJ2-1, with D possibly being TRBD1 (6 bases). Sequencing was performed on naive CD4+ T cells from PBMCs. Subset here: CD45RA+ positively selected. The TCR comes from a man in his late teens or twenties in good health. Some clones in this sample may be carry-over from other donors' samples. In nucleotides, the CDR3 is TGCGCCAGCAGCCAGATGGGGGCTAGCATGAACGAGCAGTTCTTC. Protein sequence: CASSQMGASMNEQFF.